Each of the 9 T cell receptor beta chains below was sequenced from the same sample in a study of T cell clusters in autoimmune cytopenias. Multiplex touch-down PCR amplified TRB using TRB-A and TRB-B pools in one tube. TCRdb reprocessed the multiplex PCR reads, with one entry per CDR3 protein and no DNA. The sample data list some 7,000 distinct CDR3 sequences. Tens of thousands of genome equivalents of blood DNA were amplified for TRB. These data are also associated with another study on T cell repertoires in aging, cancer and after chemotherapy.

Input material: peripheral blood. The receptors were gathered from a human donor in good health.

This sequence joins TRBV12-3 or TRBV12-4 and TRBJ2-4; TCRdb's assignment of TRBD1 cannot be checked, as there is no DNA. The CDR3 has 15 residues. The CDR3 protein is CASSLGGLRADIQYF.

According to its frequency, this clonotype is medium-sized. This chain links TRBV6-5 with TRBJ1-1. The CDR3 is 17 amino acids. The germline V gene has CDR1 MNHEY and CDR2 SVGAGI. The CDR3 protein is CASSYSNSEVMNTEAFF.

The chain is built from TRBV19 and TRBJ1-5; TCRdb returns TRBD1, unconfirmable since there is no DNA. The germline gives CDR1 LNHDA, CDR2 SQIVND (reference sequence). The CDR3 runs to 17 residues. The CDR3 reads CASSIVPGGDGNQPQHF.

J is TRBJ2-7 and V is TRBV5-4; TCRdb lists TRBD2, though no DNA is available to test this call. This CDR3 spans 15 amino acids. From germline, CDR1 is SGHNT and CDR2 YYREEE (reference sequence). CDR3 amino acids: CASSPPSARRETQYF. The variable domain in full, completed from reference TRBV5-4 and TRBJ2-7, reads ETGVTQSPTHLIKTRGQQVTLRCSSQSGHNTVSWYQQALGQGPQFIFQYYREEENGRGNFPPRFSGLQFPNYSSELNVNALELDDSALYLCASSPPSARRETQYFGPGTRLTVT.

Its frequency marks this clonotype as medium-sized. V usage is TRBV13 and J usage is TRBJ1-1; there is no DNA to check the TCRdb D call of TRBD1. The germline V gene has CDR1 PRHDT and CDR2 FYEKMQ (reference sequence). This CDR3 region has 14 residues. The CDR3 sequence: CASSPPEGNTEAFF.

The V call is TRBV30, the J call TRBJ1-5; TCRdb lists TRBD1, though no DNA is available to test this call. The germline V gene encodes CDR1 GTSNPN and CDR2 SVGIG (reference sequence). The length of the CDR3 is 14 residues. CDR3 protein: CAWSASAGGWFQHF.

By frequency, this clonotype registers medium-sized (0.01 to 0.1%). The chain links TRBV12-3 or TRBV12-4 to TRBJ1-2; TCRdb picks TRBD1, but there is no DNA to check that call. This CDR3 has 15 amino acids. CDR3 region: CASSLWTGGNYGYTF.

Its frequency marks this clonotype as medium-sized. V and J are TRBV6-2 or TRBV6-3 and TRBJ1-5. Germline V gene data show CDR1 as MNHEY and CDR2 as SVGEGT. The CDR3 consists of 15 residues. The CDR3 spells CASSYDRAEAQPQHF.

This clonotype is called medium-sized based on its frequency. V usage is TRBV19 and J usage is TRBJ1-6; lacking DNA, the TRBD1 call made by TCRdb goes unchecked. Germline assignment: CDR1 LNHDA and CDR2 SQIVND (reference sequence). This CDR3 comprises 12 residues. The CDR3 reads CATRTANSPLHF.